Given below is one T cell receptor (beta chain) in context. As yet, its antigen is unknown. The CDR3 runs 14 residues. The germline V gene has CDR1 LGHNA and CDR2 YNFKEQ. V lost 2 bases, J lost 3 bases, and 3 bases stayed unmatched. TCRdb re-derived calls from the RT-PCR reads in MiXCR, one entry per CDR3 protein. There are approximately 680,000 distinct CDR3 sequences in the sample; approximately 15% occur only once, and around 10% lies in the top ten. The data were taken from a study of response to subunit inactivated influenza vaccine. Points from the study as a whole: Each seasonal flu vaccination may recruit only limited new T cells, authors suggested.

V and J are TRBV4-2 and TRBJ2-7; 8 bases line up with TRBD2. The receptor's source is a man aged 50 or older who received an inactivated influenza vaccine. The material sequenced was PBMCs from blood, taken approximately 12 days after vaccination. This CDR3 reads CASSQLSGSYEQYF. As DNA, the CDR3 is TGTGCCAGCAGCCAACTAAGCGGGAGCTACGAGCAGTACTTC.